This is a list of T cell receptor beta chains from one sample in a study of blood T cell repertoires in COVID-19. Using immunoSEQ multiplex PCR, the repertoire was profiled, and TCRdb retains in-frame clones only, with some absent. The sample has some 340,000 clones; approximately 91% are singletons. Sequencing used PBMCs or T cells enriched from blood (not recorded which). The receptors stem from a woman aged 30 to 39 who had been exposed to COVID-19. The CDR3 runs from the conserved cysteine through the conserved F or W. A D gene is named only where the DNA matches it firmly. Where a row states a size, it is once, few, many or the class of an expanded clone; other rows omit it.

v_call,j_call,clone_size,d_call,cdr3_aa,cdr3_nt
TRBV5-1,TRBJ2-2,NA,NA,CASRLGAPGELFF,TGCGCCAGCAGATTGGGGGCCCCCGGGGAGCTGTTTTTT
TRBV7-9,TRBJ2-1,NA,NA,CASSFGIVSGLAEQFF,TGTGCCAGCAGCTTTGGAATAGTGTCGGGACTTGCTGAGCAGTTCTTC
TRBV5-1,TRBJ2-3,NA,TRBD2,CASSLVTSGVDTQYF,TGCGCCAGCAGCTTGGTGACTAGCGGGGTTGATACGCAGTATTTT
TRBV18,TRBJ1-2,NA,NA,CASSPFGRGQSDYGYTF,TGTGCCAGCTCACCATTTGGGAGGGGTCAGAGTGACTATGGCTACACCTTC
TRBV27,TRBJ1-4,NA,NA,CASSSRVWEKLFF,TGTGCCAGCAGTTCCAGGGTATGGGAAAAACTGTTTTTT
TRBV3-1/TRBV3-2,TRBJ2-1,NA,NA,CASSQAVDREQFF,TGTGCCAGCAGCCAAGCCGTCGATAGAGAGCAGTTCTTC
TRBV5-1,TRBJ2-5,NA,TRBD2,CASTPGLAGGETQYF,TGCGCCAGCACCCCGGGACTAGCGGGGGGAGAGACCCAGTACTTC
TRBV5-1,TRBJ1-2,NA,TRBD1,CASSLGQGADYGYTF,TGCGCCAGCAGCTTGGGACAGGGGGCGGACTATGGCTACACCTTC
TRBV4-2,TRBJ1-2,NA,NA,CASSPRQAIIANYGYTF,TGTGCCAGCAGCCCCAGACAGGCGATTATAGCTAACTATGGCTACACCTTC
TRBV7-9,TRBJ2-7,NA,TRBD2,CASAELAGLYEQYF,TGTGCCAGCGCAGAACTAGCGGGGTTATACGAGCAGTACTTC
TRBV5-4,TRBJ2-1,NA,TRBD1,CASNLQGARDEQFF,TGTGCCAGCAATTTACAGGGGGCGCGGGATGAGCAGTTCTTC
TRBV14,TRBJ2-7,NA,NA,CASSQDQHGDYEQYF,TGTGCCAGCAGCCAAGATCAACACGGAGACTACGAGCAGTACTTC
TRBV24-1,TRBJ2-3,NA,NA,CATRNRVEGTDTQYF,TGTGCCACCAGAAACCGGGTGGAGGGCACAGATACGCAGTATTTT
TRBV5-4,TRBJ1-2,NA,TRBD1,CASSPDRAYGYTF,TGTGCCAGCAGCCCTGACAGGGCCTATGGCTACACCTTC
TRBV27,TRBJ2-1,few,NA,CASSLPYSNEQFF,TGTGCCAGCAGTTTACCCTATTCCAATGAGCAGTTCTTC
TRBV5-1,TRBJ2-7,NA,NA,CASSPMPTYEQYF,TGCGCCAGCAGCCCTATGCCGACCTACGAGCAGTACTTC